This TCR beta chain was found in a study of post-analysis software for immune sequencing data. Study-level information: Relapsing-remitting, secondary progressive and progressive-relapsing multiple sclerosis courses were included.

Points on this clonotype: Its antigen is not identified.

Per the germline V gene, CDR1 is SEHNR and CDR2 is FQNEAQ (reference sequence). The CDR3 contains 16 residues. TCR beta cDNA libraries had unique molecular identifiers. TCRdb processed the PCR reads anew with MiXCR; each CDR3 protein has one entry. This sample yields roughly 400,000 distinct CDR3 sequences, of which 39% are seen a single time; 7.6% belongs to the top ten. Whole-study results and caveats: Elevated frequency relative to controls characterized 4 or 5 TRBV segments in patients, TRBV5-6, TRBV5-1 and TRBV20-1 among them.

The material sequenced was blood. The TCR originated in a girl between 2 and 10 years old with multiple sclerosis. V and J are TRBV7-9 and TRBJ2-4, with D possibly being TRBD1 (5 bases). The DNA end is a closer match to TRBJ2-7, so the J assignment may be wrong. CDR3 DNA sequence: TGTGCCAGCACCTTTAGAGTGGGGCGCTTCCCCTCCGAGCAGTACTTC. Amino acids: CASTFRVGRFPSEQYF.